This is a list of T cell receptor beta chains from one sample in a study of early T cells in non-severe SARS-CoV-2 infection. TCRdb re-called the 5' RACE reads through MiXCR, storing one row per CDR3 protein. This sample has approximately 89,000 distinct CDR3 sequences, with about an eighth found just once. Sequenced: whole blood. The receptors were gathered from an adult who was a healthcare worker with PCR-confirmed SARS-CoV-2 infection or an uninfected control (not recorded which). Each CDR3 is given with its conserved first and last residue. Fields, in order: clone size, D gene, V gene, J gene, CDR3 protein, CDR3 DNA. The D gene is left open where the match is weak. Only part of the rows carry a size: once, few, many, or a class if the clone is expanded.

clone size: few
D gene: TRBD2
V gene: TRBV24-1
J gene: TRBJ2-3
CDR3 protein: CATSDLGLADSTDTQYF
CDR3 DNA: TGTGCCACCAGTGATTTAGGACTAGCAGATAGCACAGATACGCAGTATTTT

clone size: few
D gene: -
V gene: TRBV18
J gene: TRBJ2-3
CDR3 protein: CASSGSDTQYF
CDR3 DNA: TGTGCCAGCTCAGGCTCGGATACGCAGTATTTT

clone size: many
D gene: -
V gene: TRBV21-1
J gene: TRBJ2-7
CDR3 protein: CASSVPHYEQYF
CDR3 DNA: TGTGCCAGCAGCGTACCCCACTACGAGCAGTACTTC

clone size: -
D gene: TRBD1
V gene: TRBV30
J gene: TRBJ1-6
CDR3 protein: CAWSYDRARSYNSPLHF
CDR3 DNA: TGTGCCTGGAGTTACGACAGGGCCAGATCCTATAATTCACCCCTCCACTTT

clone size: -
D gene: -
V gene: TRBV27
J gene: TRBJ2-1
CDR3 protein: CASRGVYNEQFF
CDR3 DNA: TGTGCCAGCAGGGGGGTTTACAATGAGCAGTTCTTC

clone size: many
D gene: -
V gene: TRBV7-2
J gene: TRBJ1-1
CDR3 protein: CASSSQGSYTEAFF
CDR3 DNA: TGTGCCAGCAGCTCGCAGGGGTCCTACACTGAAGCTTTCTTT

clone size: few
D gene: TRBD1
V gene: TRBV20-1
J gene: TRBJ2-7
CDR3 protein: CSARARDSPHEQYF
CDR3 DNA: TGCAGTGCTAGGGCCCGGGACAGTCCCCACGAGCAGTACTTC

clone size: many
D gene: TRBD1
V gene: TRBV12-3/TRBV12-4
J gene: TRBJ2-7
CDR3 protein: CASRDRISYEQYF
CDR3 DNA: TGTGCCAGCCGGGACAGGATCTCCTACGAGCAGTACTTC

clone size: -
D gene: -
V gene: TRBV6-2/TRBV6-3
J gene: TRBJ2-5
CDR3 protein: CASSYPGAQYF
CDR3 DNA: TGTGCCAGCAGTTATCCGGGGGCCCAGTACTTC

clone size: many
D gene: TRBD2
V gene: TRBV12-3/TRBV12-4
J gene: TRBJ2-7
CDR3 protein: CASSSRAGGHEQYF
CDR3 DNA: TGTGCCAGCAGTTCCAGAGCGGGAGGACACGAGCAGTACTTC

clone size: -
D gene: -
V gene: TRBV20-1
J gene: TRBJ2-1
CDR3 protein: CSARDPQSTYNEQFF
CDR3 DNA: TGCAGTGCTAGAGACCCGCAGAGTACCTACAATGAGCAGTTCTTC

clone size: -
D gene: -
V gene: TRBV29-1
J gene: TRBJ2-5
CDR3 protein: CSVEEDSDVQETQYF
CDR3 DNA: TGCAGCGTTGAAGAAGACAGCGACGTCCAAGAGACCCAGTACTTC

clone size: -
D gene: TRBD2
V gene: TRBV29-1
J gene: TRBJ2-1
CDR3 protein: CSVEGRLAGRSFF
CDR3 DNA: TGCAGCGTTGAAGGACGACTAGCGGGAAGATCGTTCTTC

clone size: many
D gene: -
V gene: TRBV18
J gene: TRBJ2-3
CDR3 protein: CASSPQRGVLTDTQYF
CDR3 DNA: TGTGCCAGCTCACCGCAGAGGGGAGTCCTCACAGATACGCAGTATTTT

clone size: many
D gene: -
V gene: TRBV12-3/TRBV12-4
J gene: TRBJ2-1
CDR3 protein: CASSPGVYNEQFF
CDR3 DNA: TGTGCCAGCAGCCCGGGGGTCTACAATGAGCAGTTCTTC

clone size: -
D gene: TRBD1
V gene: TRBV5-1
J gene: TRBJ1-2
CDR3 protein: CASSRDRGLSGYTF
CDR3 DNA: TGCGCCAGCAGCCGGGACAGGGGCTTAAGTGGCTACACCTTC

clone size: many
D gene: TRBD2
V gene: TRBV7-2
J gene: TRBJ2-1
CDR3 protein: CASSFRRGDYNEQFF
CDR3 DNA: TGTGCCAGCAGCTTTCGGCGGGGGGACTACAATGAGCAGTTCTTC

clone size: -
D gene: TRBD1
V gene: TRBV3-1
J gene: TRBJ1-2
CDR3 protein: CASSFSDRVYGYTF
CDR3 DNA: TGTGCCAGCAGCTTTTCAGACAGGGTCTATGGCTACACCTTC

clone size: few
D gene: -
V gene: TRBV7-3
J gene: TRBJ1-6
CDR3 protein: CASSKTGPGRNSPLHF
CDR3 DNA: TGTGCCAGCAGTAAAACAGGACCCGGGCGGAATTCACCCCTCCACTTT

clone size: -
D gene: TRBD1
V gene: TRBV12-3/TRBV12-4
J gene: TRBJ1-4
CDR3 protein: CASSRGTGGWGEKLFF
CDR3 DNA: TGTGCCAGCAGTCGGGGCACAGGGGGTTGGGGTGAAAAACTGTTTTTT

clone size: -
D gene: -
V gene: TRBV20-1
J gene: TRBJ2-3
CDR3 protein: CSAVPGTSSDTQYF
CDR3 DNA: TGCAGTGCTGTCCCCGGGACTTCTTCAGATACGCAGTATTTT

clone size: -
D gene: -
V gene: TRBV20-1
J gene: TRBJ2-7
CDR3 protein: CSASGRKLYEQYF
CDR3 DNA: TGCAGTGCTAGTGGTCGGAAACTCTACGAGCAGTACTTC

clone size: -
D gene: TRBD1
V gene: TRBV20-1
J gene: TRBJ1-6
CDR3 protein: CSAYPGDSRPLHF
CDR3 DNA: TGCAGTGCTTACCCCGGGGACAGCCGACCCCTCCACTTT

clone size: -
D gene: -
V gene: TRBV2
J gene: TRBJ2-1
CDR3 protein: CASRTGARSYNEQFF
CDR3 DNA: TGTGCCAGCAGGACGGGGGCTCGGTCCTACAATGAGCAGTTCTTC

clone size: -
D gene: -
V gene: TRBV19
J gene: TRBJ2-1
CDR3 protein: CASSIGMYNEQFF
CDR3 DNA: TGTGCCAGTAGTATAGGGATGTACAATGAGCAGTTCTTC

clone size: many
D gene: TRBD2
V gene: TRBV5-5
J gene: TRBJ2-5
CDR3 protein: CASSFLAGGIETQYF
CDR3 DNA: TGTGCCAGCAGCTTCTTAGCGGGAGGGATAGAGACCCAGTACTTC

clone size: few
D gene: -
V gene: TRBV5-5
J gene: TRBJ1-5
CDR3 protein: CASSLVAGAQPQHF
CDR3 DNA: TGTGCCAGCAGCTTGGTCGCAGGTGCCCAGCCCCAGCATTTT

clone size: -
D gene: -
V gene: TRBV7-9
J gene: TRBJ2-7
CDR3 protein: CASRKGIYEQYF
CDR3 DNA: TGTGCCAGCAGAAAAGGCATTTACGAGCAGTACTTC

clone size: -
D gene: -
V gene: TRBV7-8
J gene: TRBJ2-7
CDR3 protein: CASSLGQISYEQYF
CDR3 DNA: TGTGCCAGCAGCTTAGGTCAGATCTCCTACGAGCAGTACTTC

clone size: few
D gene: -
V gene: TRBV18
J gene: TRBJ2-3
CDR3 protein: CASSPRRGYTDTQYF
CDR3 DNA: TGTGCCAGCTCACCACGGCGCGGATACACAGATACGCAGTATTTT

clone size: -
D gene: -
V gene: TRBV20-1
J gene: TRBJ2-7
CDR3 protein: CSAMERYEQYF
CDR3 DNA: TGCAGTGCTATGGAACGCTACGAGCAGTACTTC

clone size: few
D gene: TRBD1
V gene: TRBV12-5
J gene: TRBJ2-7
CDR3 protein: CASGPGTGWYEQYF
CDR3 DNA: TGTGCTAGTGGCCCCGGGACAGGGTGGTACGAGCAGTACTTC

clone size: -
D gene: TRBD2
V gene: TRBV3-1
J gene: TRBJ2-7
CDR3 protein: CASSQGTRLYEQYF
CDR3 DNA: TGTGCCAGCAGCCAAGGGACTAGATTATACGAGCAGTACTTC

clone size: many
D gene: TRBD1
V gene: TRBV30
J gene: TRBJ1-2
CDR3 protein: CAWRVRGYYGYTF
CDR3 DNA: TGTGCCTGGAGGGTCAGGGGGTACTATGGCTACACCTTC

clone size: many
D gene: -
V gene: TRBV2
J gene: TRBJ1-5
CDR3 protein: CASKGDLGGQPQHF
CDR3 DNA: TGTGCCAGCAAAGGGGACCTGGGAGGTCAGCCCCAGCATTTT

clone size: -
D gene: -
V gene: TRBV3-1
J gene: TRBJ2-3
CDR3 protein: CASSQVAPTDTQYF
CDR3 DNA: TGTGCCAGCAGCCAAGTGGCCCCCACAGATACGCAGTATTTT

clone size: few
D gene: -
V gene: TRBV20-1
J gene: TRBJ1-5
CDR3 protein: CSARALASSNQPQHF
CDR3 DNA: TGCAGTGCTAGAGCCCTGGCGAGTAGCAATCAGCCCCAGCATTTT

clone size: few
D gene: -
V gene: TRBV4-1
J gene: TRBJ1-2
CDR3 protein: CASSQERASGGYTF
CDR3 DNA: TGCGCCAGCAGCCAAGAGAGGGCAAGTGGGGGCTACACCTTC

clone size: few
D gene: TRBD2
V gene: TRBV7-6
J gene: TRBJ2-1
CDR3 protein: CASSSLLAGEQFF
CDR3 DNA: TGTGCCAGCAGCTCGTTACTAGCGGGCGAGCAGTTCTTC

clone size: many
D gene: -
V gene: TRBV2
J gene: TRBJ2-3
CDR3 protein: CASTVRASTDTQYF
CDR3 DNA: TGTGCCAGCACCGTGCGGGCCAGCACAGATACGCAGTATTTT

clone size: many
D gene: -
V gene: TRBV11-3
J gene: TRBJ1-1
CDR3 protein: CASSFAGSTEAFF
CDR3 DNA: TGTGCCAGCAGCTTTGCAGGCAGCACTGAAGCTTTCTTT

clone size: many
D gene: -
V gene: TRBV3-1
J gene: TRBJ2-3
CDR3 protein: CASSTSTDTQYF
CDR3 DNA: TGTGCCAGCAGTACTAGCACAGATACGCAGTATTTT

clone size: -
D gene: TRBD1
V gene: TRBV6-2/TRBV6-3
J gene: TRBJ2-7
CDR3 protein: CASSSVRGRSYEQYF
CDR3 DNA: TGTGCCAGCAGTTCCGTCAGGGGGCGATCCTACGAGCAGTACTTC

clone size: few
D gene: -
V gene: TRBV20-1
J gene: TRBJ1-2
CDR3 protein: CSARDRERNYGYTF
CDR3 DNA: TGCAGTGCTAGAGACAGGGAAAGGAATTATGGCTACACCTTC

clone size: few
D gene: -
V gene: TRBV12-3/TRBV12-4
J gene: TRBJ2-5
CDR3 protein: CASSSVEETQYF
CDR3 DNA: TGTGCCAGCAGTTCCGTAGAAGAGACCCAGTACTTC